Listed below are T cell receptor beta chains from one sample, sequenced in a study of T-cell reconstitution after alpha-beta-depleted transplantation in children. One entry per CDR3 protein, called by TCRdb with MiXCR from the PCR reads. The table has about 600,000 distinct CDR3 sequences, approximately 13% seen once. The sample in question was PBMCs, mostly from graft donor cells, obtained 360 days after TCRalphabeta/CD19-depleted stem cell transplant. The receptors derive from a male patient younger than 18 who had a stem cell transplant for acute myeloid leukemia, so the T cells may come from the graft donor. Both conserved end residues are part of each CDR3. Each record gives: J gene, V gene, D gene, clone size, CDR3 protein, CDR3 DNA. The D gene is left open where the match is weak. A row's size may be missing; if present it is once, few, many or a size class.

TRBJ2-2 TRBV9 TRBD1 few CASSGGQGVTGELFF TGTGCCAGCAGCGGAGGACAGGGGGTCACCGGGGAGCTGTTTTTT
TRBJ2-5 TRBV24-1 TRBD2 many CATSDPRQGGDKETQYF TGTGCCACCAGTGACCCCCGCCAGGGAGGGGATAAAGAGACCCAGTACTTC
TRBJ2-1 TRBV11-1 - few CASSFLGGEGANNEQFF TGTGCCAGCAGCTTCCTGGGAGGCGAGGGGGCCAACAATGAGCAGTTCTTC
TRBJ2-1 TRBV4-2 - - CASSQEQADSYNEQFF TGTGCCAGCAGCCAAGAACAGGCCGACTCCTACAATGAGCAGTTCTTC
TRBJ2-7 TRBV15 - few CATSRDLLYEQYF TGTGCCACCAGCAGGGACCTCCTCTACGAGCAGTACTTC
TRBJ2-4 TRBV20-1 TRBD1 many CSTKPPRDRGRGIQYF TGCAGTACCAAACCTCCCCGGGACAGGGGGCGAGGGATTCAGTACTTC
TRBJ2-1 TRBV24-1 TRBD2 - CATSRTSGWSSYNEQFF TGTGCCACCAGTAGGACTAGCGGGTGGAGCTCCTACAATGAGCAGTTCTTC
TRBJ2-1 TRBV28 - - CASSLIWVKSNEQFF TGTGCCAGCAGTTTAATCTGGGTCAAGTCCAATGAGCAGTTCTTC
TRBJ2-2 TRBV29-1 TRBD1 - CSVGGTDTGELFF TGCAGCGTTGGTGGGACAGACACCGGGGAGCTGTTTTTT
TRBJ1-1 TRBV29-1 TRBD1 - CSVLQGRNTEAFF TGCAGCGTACTACAGGGGAGGAACACTGAAGCTTTCTTT
TRBJ2-1 TRBV7-3 TRBD2 - CASSPLAAFYNEQFF TGTGCCAGCAGCCCCCTAGCGGCGTTTTACAATGAGCAGTTCTTC
TRBJ2-7 TRBV7-9 - few CASSLRREVYYEQYF TGTGCCAGCAGCCTAAGACGGGAAGTCTACTACGAGCAGTACTTC
TRBJ2-2 TRBV28 - many CASRMTGELFF TGTGCCAGCAGAATGACCGGGGAGCTGTTTTTT
TRBJ1-1 TRBV15 - few CATSRSWGVVTEAFF TGTGCCACCAGCAGATCATGGGGGGTAGTCACTGAAGCTTTCTTT
TRBJ2-3 TRBV12-3/TRBV12-4 TRBD1 few CASSPDRAGDTQYF TGTGCCAGCAGTCCGGACAGGGCAGGAGATACGCAGTATTTT
TRBJ2-1 TRBV10-3 TRBD2 - CAIPGSGSSYNEQFF TGTGCCATCCCCGGCAGCGGGAGCTCCTACAATGAGCAGTTCTTC
TRBJ2-5 TRBV28 - many CASSSPGETQYF TGTGCCAGCAGTTCCCCTGGCGAGACCCAGTACTTC
TRBJ1-1 TRBV6-5 - - CASSSQGKNTEAFF TGTGCCAGCAGTTCACAGGGAAAGAACACTGAAGCTTTCTTT
TRBJ1-6 TRBV5-1 - - CASGVGSSSYNSPLHF TGCGCCAGCGGGGTAGGCAGCAGCTCCTATAATTCACCCCTCCACTTT
TRBJ1-4 TRBV4-2 TRBD1 few CASSRTGTNEKLFF TGTGCCAGCAGTCGGACAGGGACTAATGAAAAACTGTTTTTT
TRBJ2-1 TRBV7-2 TRBD2 - CASSLRAGEGNEQFF TGTGCCAGCAGCTTAAGGGCTGGGGAGGGCAATGAGCAGTTCTTC
TRBJ2-1 TRBV11-2 TRBD2 - CASSLHGPGLAGDTGYNEQFF TGTGCCAGCAGCTTACATGGTCCGGGACTAGCGGGTGATACGGGATACAATGAGCAGTTCTTC
TRBJ2-5 TRBV7-8 TRBD2 - CASRILAGGFETQYF TGTGCCAGCAGGATTCTAGCGGGAGGATTTGAGACCCAGTACTTC
TRBJ1-4 TRBV7-6 TRBD1 - CASSSGQSEKLFF TGTGCCAGCAGCTCGGGACAGAGTGAAAAACTGTTTTTT
TRBJ2-7 TRBV20-1 - many CSANPGRPLEQYF TGCAGTGCTAACCCGGGGCGGCCCCTCGAGCAGTACTTC
TRBJ2-2 TRBV24-1 - - CAPSTYKRARTGELFF TGTGCCCCCAGCACGTACAAGAGGGCTAGGACCGGGGAGCTGTTTTTT
TRBJ2-1 TRBV11-2 - few CASSSRARNYNEQFF TGTGCCAGCAGCTCTAGAGCTCGGAATTACAATGAGCAGTTCTTC
TRBJ1-1 TRBV20-1 - - CSGRPSLNTEAFF TGCAGTGGCAGACCAAGCTTGAACACTGAAGCTTTCTTT
TRBJ2-7 TRBV7-9 TRBD1 - CASSGWTGGYEQYF TGTGCCAGCAGCGGATGGACAGGGGGCTACGAGCAGTACTTC
TRBJ2-3 TRBV5-1 - many CASSWAGDFGNTQYF TGCGCCAGCAGCTGGGCAGGGGACTTCGGAAATACGCAGTATTTT
TRBJ2-3 TRBV7-9 - few CASSLWQMGSTDTQYF TGTGCCAGCAGCTTATGGCAGATGGGTAGCACAGATACGCAGTATTTT
TRBJ2-2 TRBV29-1 TRBD1 many CSAGQGATGELFF TGCAGCGCTGGACAGGGGGCGACCGGGGAGCTGTTTTTT
TRBJ2-5 TRBV20-1 - - CSARARQTQYF TGCAGTGCTAGAGCAAGACAGACCCAGTACTTC
TRBJ2-5 TRBV18 TRBD2 - CASSPLAGNQETQYF TGTGCCAGCTCACCCCTAGCGGGGAACCAAGAGACCCAGTACTTC
TRBJ2-7 TRBV10-3 - few CATVAQGVGSYEQYF TGTGCCACCGTTGCCCAAGGGGTGGGGTCCTACGAGCAGTACTTC
TRBJ2-1 TRBV4-3 - - CASSQDSLREQFF TGCGCCAGCAGCCAAGATAGCTTGCGTGAGCAGTTCTTC
TRBJ2-5 TRBV28 - many CASSLWSEVQETQYF TGTGCCAGCAGTTTATGGAGCGAGGTCCAAGAGACCCAGTACTTC
TRBJ2-1 TRBV2 TRBD2 few CTSSFRAVGLAGYNEQFF TGTACCAGCAGTTTCCGGGCGGTGGGACTAGCGGGGTACAATGAGCAGTTCTTC
TRBJ2-5 TRBV20-1 - few CSASRGTETQYF TGCAGTGCTAGTCGGGGGACGGAGACCCAGTACTTC
TRBJ2-5 TRBV7-9 TRBD2 - CASSSWTSGRETQYF TGTGCCAGCAGCTCATGGACTAGCGGGAGAGAGACCCAGTACTTC
TRBJ2-1 TRBV6-2/TRBV6-3 TRBD2 few CASSSRGTSWGEQFF TGTGCCAGCAGTTCCAGGGGGACTAGCTGGGGTGAGCAGTTCTTC
TRBJ2-4 TRBV4-3 - - CASSQVGASAKNIQYF TGCGCCAGCAGCCAAGTGGGGGCAAGTGCCAAAAACATTCAGTACTTC
TRBJ2-2 TRBV3-1 - many CASSQEGASGELFF TGTGCCAGCAGCCAAGAGGGGGCGAGCGGGGAGCTGTTTTTT
TRBJ2-2 TRBV2 TRBD2 many CASSVDSGLEIELFF TGTGCCAGCAGCGTCGATAGCGGGTTGGAGATTGAGCTGTTTTTT
TRBJ1-4 TRBV7-6 - many CASSDGTSNEKLFF TGTGCCAGCAGCGACGGGACAAGCAATGAAAAACTGTTTTTT
TRBJ2-7 TRBV11-2 TRBD2 few CASSSGLADEQYF TGTGCCAGCAGTTCGGGACTAGCAGACGAGCAGTACTTC
TRBJ2-2 TRBV7-2 - - CASSLGNLGGELFF TGTGCCAGCAGCTTAGGGAATTTGGGTGGGGAGCTGTTTTTT
TRBJ2-7 TRBV7-8 - many CASSLGVGPLSYEQYF TGTGCCAGCAGCTTAGGAGTGGGGCCGCTATCCTACGAGCAGTACTTC
TRBJ2-7 TRBV7-2 TRBD2 - CASSLVGLDYEQYF TGTGCCAGCAGCTTAGTGGGACTAGACTACGAGCAGTACTTC
TRBJ2-4 TRBV20-1 - - CSVQRNLAKNIQYF TGCAGTGTTCAGCGGAATTTAGCCAAAAACATTCAGTACTTC
TRBJ2-1 TRBV29-1 - - CSVGFSYNEQFF TGCAGCGTTGGTTTCAGCTACAATGAGCAGTTCTTC
TRBJ2-1 TRBV5-1 - - CASSFSTLVTSTINEQFF TGCGCCAGCAGCTTTTCGACTCTCGTCACCTCAACAATCAATGAGCAGTTCTTC
TRBJ2-7 TRBV4-3 TRBD2 - CASSRSSGSGNEQYF TGCGCCAGCAGCCGTAGTAGCGGGAGTGGTAACGAGCAGTACTTC
TRBJ2-6 TRBV7-3 - - CASGAGAAGANVLTF TGTGCCAGCGGGGCAGGGGCGGCGGGGGCCAACGTCCTGACTTTC
TRBJ2-3 TRBV20-1 TRBD2 few CSAVAGGYTDTQYF TGCAGTGCTGTAGCGGGGGGTTACACAGATACGCAGTATTTT
TRBJ2-2 TRBV24-1 - - CATSDLLRGAGELFF TGTGCCACCAGTGATTTGTTGAGGGGTGCCGGGGAGCTGTTTTTT
TRBJ1-3 TRBV20-1 - few CSASWQVGSSSGNTIYF TGCAGTGCTAGTTGGCAGGTGGGAAGCAGCTCTGGAAACACCATATATTTT